The 3 T cell receptor beta chains given below trace back to one sample, sequenced in a study of identical twins listed by TCRdb under 2016. The library was prepared using 5' RACE. Data came from an Illumina HiSeq 2000. TCRdb itself trimmed the public reads at Q25 with fastp, ran MiXCR and retained productive beta chains. Under each unique CDR3 protein, matching rows form one entry showing the most common genes and DNA. In this sample the table shows approximately 220,000 distinct CDR3 sequences, less than 10% of which occur a single time. Over 4.5% of the sample lies in the top ten. Sequencing used memory (CD45RO+) T cells sorted from blood. The cell subset or site label for this specimen denotes: CD45RO+ enriched T cells. These receptors were collected from a woman aged 18-29 years in good health.

The chain links TRBV5-5 to TRBJ2-2; tentatively, D is TRBD1 or TRBD2 (6 bases each). V lost 6 bases and J lost 6, with 18 bases in between. Germline V CDR1 and CDR2: SGHKS, YYEKEE (reference sequence). There are 15 residues in the CDR3. The CDR3 region has the DNA TGTGCCAGCACCATTAGAGGGGGGACTTCCGGGGAGCTGTTTTTT. Residues: CASTIRGGTSGELFF. Full variable domain (outside the CDR3, taken from reference TRBV5-5 and TRBJ2-2): DAGVTQSPTHLIKTRGQQVTLRCSPISGHKSVSWYQQVLGQGPQFIFQYYEKEERGRGNFPDRFSARQFPNYSSELNVNALLLGDSALYLCASTIRGGTSGELFFGEGSRLTVL.

The chain combines TRBV7-2 with TRBJ1-1, with D maybe TRBD1 (5 bases). Germline lookup yields CDR1 SGHTA and CDR2 FQGNSA. The length of the CDR3 is 13 residues. Between the trimmed V and J ends, which lost 4 bases and 6 bases, there was a span of 12 bases. The CDR3 protein is CASSWWDLPEAFF. CDR3 sequence (DNA): TGTGCCAGCAGCTGGTGGGACCTCCCTGAAGCTTTCTTT. Complete variable domain (other parts from reference TRBV7-2 and TRBJ1-1): GAGVSQSPSNKVTEKGKDVELRCDPISGHTALYWYRQSLGQGLEFLIYFQGNSAPDKSGLPSDRFSAERTGGSVSTLTIQRTQQEDSAVYLCASSWWDLPEAFFGQGTRLTVV.

This clonotype has more than one count but fewer than ten. V gene TRBV19 combines with J gene TRBJ1-6; D might be TRBD1 (6 bases). The CDR3 has 16 residues. Trimming pared 1 base from V and 5 bases from J, leaving 12 bases between. Per the germline V gene, CDR1 is LNHDA and CDR2 is SQIVND (reference sequence). Here the CDR3 reads CASSIARGTNNSPLHF. The CDR3 DNA is TGTGCCAGTAGTATAGCGAGGGGGACAAATAATTCACCCCTCCACTTT.